Described below is a single TCR beta chain sequence and its context. TCRdb reanalyzed the 5' RACE reads and collapses them to one entry per CDR3 protein, without DNA. Reported are some 160,000 distinct CDR3 sequences; the ten largest clones contain around 7.2%. These data are taken from a study of monozygotic twins with inflammatory bowel disease. The germline gives CDR1 SEHNR, CDR2 FQNEAQ (reference sequence). This CDR3 has 14 amino acids. Total RNA isolation used whole blood (no T cell sorting was performed). The sequenced material came from blood. The clonotype originates from a human donor with ulcerative colitis or Crohn's disease, or a healthy co-twin of an affected twin (not recorded which). The chain recombines TRBV7-9 with TRBJ1-2; the D call from TCRdb, TRBD1, cannot be confirmed without DNA. This CDR3 is CASSSQDRNYGYTF.